This TCR beta chain was profiled in a study of blood T cell repertoires in COVID-19. About the research overall: COVID-19 samples from acute and convalescent phases originated in the United States, Italy and Spain.

Under the authors' procedure: For nucleated cells, counts were estimated from reference gene primer amplification. Method: immunoSEQ multiplex PCR; TCRdb's copy keeps in-frame clones and lacks some. V and J calls and clone size come straight from that table; D and trimming were deduced from the DNA. This repertoire shows about 240,000 clones, about 83% found once; its top ten account for less than 4%. Germline CDR1 and CDR2: MNHEY and SMNVEV (reference sequence). V gave up 3 bases and J gave up 0 bases, with 9 bases separating them. The CDR3 spans 15 residues. Categorization into cohorts depended on clinical history that participants reported.

The TCR sequence derives from a middle-aged woman who had been exposed to COVID-19. Material: PBMCs or T cells enriched from blood (not recorded which). The rearrangement links TRBV27 to TRBJ2-1; no clear D gene. The DNA of the CDR3 is TGTGCCAGCAGTTTGAACTTCAACTCCTACAATGAGCAGTTCTTC. Its protein product is CASSLNFNSYNEQFF.